This TCR beta chain was retrieved from a study of cytomegalovirus exposure and HLA in healthy donors. Healthy donors of bone marrow made up the group. The germline gives CDR1 PRHDT, CDR2 FYEKMQ (reference sequence). V dropped 5 bases and J dropped 3; count of bases not matched to a gene: 3. The length of the CDR3 is 13 residues. A word on this clone: Its antigen is as yet unknown.

This PCR relied on a set of 60 Vbeta primers and 13 Jbeta primers. TCRdb's copy holds only in-frame clones and misses some; the assay was immunoSEQ multiplex PCR. Of around 170,000 clones listed, around 73% are singletons. General study findings and limits: Later analysis identified a missense DCLRE1C variant that was linked to TCR beta V- and J-gene trimming. Later analysis placed DRB1 highest and HLA-C lowest in TCR association rates, which differed by HLA locus.

This chain links TRBV13 with TRBJ2-7; 8 nucleotides line up with TRBD1. This receptor was taken from a male donor in good health and CMV-seronegative. Sample: PBMCs. The CDR3 sequence is CASSPGQVYEQYF. The CDR3 bases are TGTGCCAGCAGCCCGGGACAGGTCTACGAGCAGTACTTC.